This T cell receptor beta chain comes out of a study of blood T cell repertoires in COVID-19. Trimming took off 8 bases at V and 1 base at J, with 14 bases between the two ends. CDR3 length: 14 amino acids. Germline loops: CDR1 LNHDA, CDR2 SQIVND (reference sequence). TCRdb keeps only in-frame clones here, not all; method: immunoSEQ multiplex PCR. The table includes 400,000 to 450,000 clones, approximately 88% detected once. This TCR came from a woman between 45 and 65 years old with COVID-19, enrolled during active disease. The sequencing input was peripheral blood. The chain links TRBV19 to TRBJ1-1, with D maybe TRBD1 (5 bases). This chain's CDR3 is CASFPLGGNTEAFF. In DNA form, the CDR3 reads TGTGCCAGTTTTCCCCTGGGGGGGAACACTGAAGCTTTCTTT.